What follows are 29 T cell receptor beta chains derived from one specimen sequenced in a study of blood T cell repertoires in COVID-19. Using immunoSEQ multiplex PCR, the repertoire was profiled, and TCRdb retains in-frame clones only, with some absent. The table lists roughly 280,000 clones, roughly nine tenths of them singletons. Sequences were obtained from PBMCs or T cells enriched from blood (not recorded which). These receptors all come from a woman aged 45 to 65 who had recovered from COVID-19.

This sequence joins TRBV10-3 and TRBJ2-4; D remains ambiguous. This CDR3 spans 12 amino acids. V shed 4 bases and J shed 4 bases, with 5 bases lying between them. Per germline, CDR1 ENHRY and CDR2 SYGVKD. The CDR3 bases are TGTGCCATCAGTGCTCGGAAAAACATTCAGTACTTC. It is translated as CAISARKNIQYF.

The chain has TRBV4-2 and TRBJ1-2, with D maybe TRBD1 (5 bases). CDR1 and CDR2 (germline): LGHNA, YNFKEQ. V shed 0 bases and J shed 4 bases, with 12 bases lying between them. The CDR3 runs to 15 residues. The CDR3 DNA is TGTGCCAGCAGCCAAGAGACAGTAACCTCCTATGGCTACACCTTC. This sequence encodes CASSQETVTSYGYTF.

The rearrangement links TRBV2 to TRBJ1-6; D remains unclear. The CDR3 length is 14 residues. With 5 bases removed from V and 4 bases from J, the gap between germline ends came to 9 bases. Germline V CDR1 and CDR2: SNHLY, FYNNEI. In DNA form, the CDR3 reads TGTGCCAGCAGTATAACAGAATATAATTCACCCCTCCACTTT. Amino acids: CASSITEYNSPLHF.

V gene TRBV5-4 combines with J gene TRBJ1-1, with 7 nucleotides matching TRBD1. The trim removed 5 bases at V and 6 bases at J, leaving 13 bases unmatched. This CDR3 region has 15 residues. Per germline, CDR1 SGHNT and CDR2 YYREEE (reference sequence). The CDR3 reads CASRDLQRQGAEAFF. The CDR3 DNA reads as TGTGCCAGCAGAGACCTACAGCGCCAGGGGGCTGAAGCTTTCTTT. The variable domain in full, completed from reference TRBV5-4 and TRBJ1-1, reads ETGVTQSPTHLIKTRGQQVTLRCSSQSGHNTVSWYQQALGQGPQFIFQYYREEENGRGNFPPRFSGLQFPNYSSELNVNALELDDSALYLCASRDLQRQGAEAFFGQGTRLTVV.

This rearrangement joins TRBV28 to TRBJ2-7; 7 bases agree with TRBD2. With V trimmed by 3 bases and J by 3 bases, 11 bases remained unmatched. Germline assignment: CDR1 MDHEN and CDR2 SYDVKM. The CDR3 spans 16 residues. This chain's CDR3 is CASSFLLANQNYEQYF. The CDR3 nucleotides are TGTGCCAGCAGTTTCTTACTAGCGAACCAAAACTACGAGCAGTACTTC.

The rearrangement links TRBV3-1 (or the pseudogene TRBV3-2) to TRBJ1-4, with 8 bases fitting TRBD1. The ends lost 4 bases at V and 8 bases at J; junction bases unmatched: 9. CDR1 and CDR2 (germline): LGHDT, YNNKEL (reference sequence). The CDR3 is made up of 15 amino acids. Written as DNA, the CDR3 is TGTGCCAGCAGCCTCCGGACAGGGTTTGGCGAAAAACTGTTTTTT. Its protein is CASSLRTGFGEKLFF.

This chain links TRBV2 with TRBJ2-2; D is ambiguous. CDR3 size: 13 residues. V was clipped by 4 bases and J by 8 bases, with 11 bases between them. Germline loops: CDR1 SNHLY, CDR2 FYNNEI. The CDR3, as DNA: TGTGCCAGCAGTGGTGGCACAGCAGGGGAGCTGTTTTTT. Its protein is CASSGGTAGELFF.

In DNA, the CDR3 is TGTGCCAGCAGTTACGAGGCGGGAGTATTGAACACCGGGGAGCTGTTTTTT. Protein sequence: CASSYEAGVLNTGELFF. This chain uses TRBV6-2 or TRBV6-3 with TRBJ2-2, with 7 bases fitting TRBD2. The germline gives CDR1 MNHEY, CDR2 SVGEGT. With 2 bases clipped from V and 1 base from J, the junction kept 7 bases outside the gene matches. CDR3 length: 17 amino acids.

The chain joins TRBV7-8 to TRBJ1-5, with 8 bases matching TRBD1. Germline trimming cut 5 bases from V and 0 bases from J; bases unmatched to any gene: 3. CDR3 length: 15 residues. CDR1 and CDR2 from the germline V gene are SGHVS and FQNEAQ. Here the CDR3 reads CASSPRGLSNQPQHF. In DNA, the CDR3 is TGTGCCAGCAGCCCCAGGGGGCTTAGCAATCAGCCCCAGCATTTT. Using reference TRBV7-8 and TRBJ1-5 for the parts outside the CDR3, the full variable domain is GAGVSQSPRYKVAKRGQDVALRCDPISGHVSLFWYQQALGQGPEFLTYFQNEAQLDKSGLPSDRFFAERPEGSVSTLKIQRTQQEDSAVYLCASSPRGLSNQPQHFGDGTRLSIL.

V and J are TRBV6-5 and TRBJ1-2, with D possibly being TRBD1 (5 bases). Deletions cut 2 bases from V and 1 base from J, with 11 bases between. Germline assignment: CDR1 MNHEY and CDR2 SVGAGI. CDR3 length equals 15 residues. The CDR3 here is CASSYGTGDNYGYTF. The CDR3 DNA sequence: TGTGCCAGCAGTTACGGGACGGGGGATAACTATGGCTACACCTTC.

The rearrangement links TRBV5-1 to TRBJ1-4, with 8 bases lining up with TRBD1. After removal of 4 bases from V and 4 bases from J, the junction contained 6 bases not matched to a gene. The CDR3 spans 15 residues. Looked up from germline, CDR1 is SGHRS and CDR2 is YFSETQ. CDR3 in amino acids: CASSRGQEDNEKLFF. For the CDR3, the DNA is TGCGCCAGCAGCCGGGGACAGGAGGATAATGAAAAACTGTTTTTT.

This clone showed up just once. The rearrangement links TRBV24-1 to TRBJ2-1, with 9 nucleotides matching TRBD1. CDR1 is KGHDR, CDR2 SFDVKD, per germline. V trimming: 5 bases; J trimming: 3 bases; junction bases outside the gene matches: 4. The CDR3 totals 15 residues. The CDR3 DNA sequence: TGTGCCACCAGTGGGGGGACAGGGAACTACAATGAGCAGTTCTTC. Protein product: CATSGGTGNYNEQFF.

This rearrangement joins TRBV27 to TRBJ1-4; D is unresolved. This CDR3 has 15 residues. Germline V lookup: CDR1 MNHEY, CDR2 SMNVEV (reference sequence). Trimming pared 1 base from V and 4 bases from J, leaving 10 bases between. The CDR3 DNA follows: TGTGCCAGCAGTTTATATGCGGGGATTAATGAAAAACTGTTTTTT. This gives the protein CASSLYAGINEKLFF.

The rearrangement joins TRBV9 to TRBJ1-4; D perhaps matches TRBD1 (6 bases). Germline CDR1 and CDR2: SGDLS and YYNGEE. V dropped 5 bases and J dropped 3 bases, with 11 bases sitting between them. The length of the CDR3 is 14 residues. In nucleotides, the CDR3 is TGTGCCAGCAGTTCAGGGGATCCTAATGAAAAACTGTTTTTT. Translation gives CASSSGDPNEKLFF.

The chain uses TRBV5-1 and TRBJ1-5; D remains ambiguous. Trimming took 2 bases from V and 0 from J, leaving 9 bases between them. The CDR3 loop spans 15 amino acids. CDR1 and CDR2 from the germline V gene are SGHRS and YFSETQ. CDR3 sequence (DNA): TGCGCCAGCAGCTTATCCGGGAGTAGCAATCAGCCCCAGCATTTT. Encoded protein: CASSLSGSSNQPQHF. The full variable domain, rest sourced from reference TRBV5-1 and TRBJ1-5, is KAGVTQTPRYLIKTRGQQVTLSCSPISGHRSVSWYQQTPGQGLQFLFEYFSETQRNKGNFPGRFSGRQFSNSRSEMNVSTLELGDSALYLCASSLSGSSNQPQHFGDGTRLSIL.

This clone came up a few times. This chain joins TRBV5-5 and TRBJ2-1; TRBD1 matches 7 bases. This CDR3 region has 17 residues. Per the germline V gene, CDR1 is SGHKS and CDR2 is YYEKEE (reference sequence). Trimming cost V 4 bases and J 0 bases; bases outside gene matches: 10. CDR3 nucleotide sequence: TGTGCCAGCAGCAGACTGCCGGGACAGTTCTCCTACAATGAGCAGTTCTTC. Its protein is CASSRLPGQFSYNEQFF.

The CDR3 loop is CASSLGSGDSILRGYGYTF. CDR3 nucleotide sequence: TGTGCCAGCAGCTTGGGATCCGGGGACAGCATCCTAAGAGGCTATGGCTACACCTTC. V usage is TRBV5-6 and J usage is TRBJ1-2; 7 nucleotides line up with TRBD1. Germline CDR1 SGHDT, CDR2 YYEEEE. V was pared by 0 bases and J by 4 bases, with 18 bases of the junction left unmatched. The CDR3 contains 19 residues.

The chain employs TRBV10-1 and TRBJ1-6; D gene uncertain. CDR1 is WNHNN and CDR2 is SYGVQD in the germline V gene (reference sequence). This CDR3 comprises 14 residues. V was cut by 1 base and J by 5 bases, with 6 bases left in between. CDR3: CASSEYRDNSPLHF. The CDR3 coding sequence is TGCGCCAGCAGTGAGTACAGAGATAATTCACCCCTCCACTTT.

This chain links TRBV7-8 with TRBJ1-2; 7 bases line up with TRBD1. The ends lost 1 base at V and 3 bases at J; junction bases unmatched: 5. The CDR3 length is 15 residues. Germline CDR1 and CDR2: SGHVS and FQNEAQ. The CDR3 sequence is CASSLVGGSDYGYTF. In nucleotides, the CDR3 is TGTGCCAGCAGCTTAGTAGGGGGCTCGGACTATGGCTACACCTTC.

This clone was observed a few times. The genes are TRBV28 and TRBJ2-7, with 13 bases that match TRBD2. Trimming cost V 7 bases and J 6 bases; bases outside gene matches: 6. This CDR3 is 14 amino acids long. Germline assignment: CDR1 MDHEN and CDR2 SYDVKM. The CDR3 sequence: CASTGLAGVFEQYF. CDR3 bases: TGTGCCAGCACAGGACTAGCGGGAGTCTTCGAGCAGTACTTC.

A word on this clone: The sample holds other DNA sequences that translate to the same CDR3. The rearrangement links TRBV5-1 to TRBJ2-7; TRBD1 matches 8 bases. This CDR3 contains 14 residues. Germline V lookup: CDR1 SGHRS, CDR2 YFSETQ. V was clipped by 4 bases and J by 3 bases; unmatched bases: 6. The CDR3, as DNA: TGCGCCAGCAGCCTGGACAGGGCAAGCTACGAGCAGTACTTC. Its protein is CASSLDRASYEQYF.

J is TRBJ1-2 and V is TRBV4-1, with 8 bases that match TRBD1. The germline V gene has CDR1 MGHRA and CDR2 YSYEKL. The CDR3 is made up of 14 amino acids. After removal of 1 base from V and 7 bases from J, the junction contained 5 bases not matched to a gene. The CDR3: CASSQAQGVSGYTF. The CDR3 DNA reads TGCGCCAGCAGCCAAGCACAGGGGGTGAGTGGCTACACCTTC.

The rearrangement uses TRBV2 and TRBJ1-5; TRBD1 aligns across 10 bases. This CDR3 is 13 amino acids long. V lost 6 bases to trimming and J lost 6 bases; unmatched junction nucleotides: 2. Germline V gene lookup returns CDR1 SNHLY and CDR2 FYNNEI. The CDR3 bases are TGTGCCAGCAGCGGGACAGGGGTTCAGCCCCAGCATTTT. The encoded protein is CASSGTGVQPQHF.

This clone occurred a few times. The identical CDR3 is also encoded by other nucleotide sequences in the sample. The gene calls are TRBV7-2 and TRBJ2-7, with TRBD1 identical over 8 bases. Germline trimming cut 4 bases from V and 4 bases from J; bases unmatched to any gene: 3. The germline V gene has CDR1 SGHTA and CDR2 FQGNSA. The CDR3 consists of 13 residues. Here the CDR3 reads CASSSDRGYEQYF. The CDR3 DNA reads as TGTGCCAGCAGCTCCGACAGGGGTTACGAGCAGTACTTC.

This clone was recorded only once. The chain employs TRBV29-1 and TRBJ2-7; D might be TRBD2 (6 bases). Per the germline V gene, CDR1 is SQVTM and CDR2 is ANQGSEA. V gave up 0 bases and J gave up 0 bases, with 6 bases separating them. The length of the CDR3 is 13 residues. CDR3 coding DNA: TGCAGCGTTGAAGACGGGAGCTCCTACGAGCAGTACTTC. The encoded protein is CSVEDGSSYEQYF.

The chain combines TRBV6-2 or TRBV6-3 with TRBJ1-5; D ambiguous. Per the germline V gene, CDR1 is MNHEY and CDR2 is SVGEGT. The CDR3 totals 13 residues. V was shortened by 0 bases and J by 7 bases, with 7 bases between the two germline ends. The CDR3 here is CASSYSKTQPQHF. CDR3 bases: TGTGCCAGCAGTTACTCGAAAACACAGCCCCAGCATTTT.

The genes are TRBV28 and TRBJ2-1; D not resolved. Germline V lookup: CDR1 MDHEN, CDR2 SYDVKM. This CDR3 is 12 amino acids long. V shed 5 bases and J shed 6 bases, with 8 bases lying between them. The CDR3 bases are TGTGCCAGCAGTCCTCCCCCCAATGAGCAGTTCTTC. Protein sequence: CASSPPPNEQFF. Full variable domain (missing parts from reference TRBV28 and TRBJ2-1): DVKVTQSSRYLVKRTGEKVFLECVQDMDHENMFWYRQDPGLGLRLIYFSYDVKMKEKGDIPEGYSVSREKKERFSLILESASTNQTSMYLCASSPPPNEQFFGPGTRLTVL.

The chain is built from TRBV19 and TRBJ2-1; D perhaps matches TRBD1 (7 bases). CDR3 length: 14 residues. Germline CDR1 LNHDA, CDR2 SQIVND (reference sequence). Deletions cut 5 bases from V and 4 bases from J, with 12 bases between. CDR3 residues: CASSPQGGYNEQFF. The CDR3 bases are TGTGCCAGTAGTCCTCAGGGGGGATACAATGAGCAGTTCTTC.

The CDR3 DNA sequence: TGTGCCAGCAGCGTATTGGGCGGGTATTCTAGCACAGATACGCAGTATTTT. Amino acid sequence: CASSVLGGYSSTDTQYF. The rearrangement uses TRBV9 and TRBJ2-3, with D perhaps matching TRBD2 (5 bases). V lost 1 base to trimming and J lost 0 bases, with 15 bases between them. Germline CDR1 and CDR2: SGDLS and YYNGEE. This CDR3 contains 17 residues.